This is a list of T cell receptor beta chains from one sample in a study of naive and memory T cell subsets. Each CDR3 protein gets one entry after TCRdb re-called the UMI-ligation and nested PCR reads with MiXCR. The sample includes over 11,000 distinct CDR3 sequences, approximately 4.7% of them seen just once. The sample consisted of skin, taken from a tuberculin skin test site. Every receptor here comes from an adult in good health. Both conserved end residues are part of each CDR3. A D gene is named only where the DNA matches it firmly. For some rows the clone size is stated as once, few or many, or as a class when expanded; others skip it.

d_call: NA; j_call: TRBJ2-5; clone_size: many; v_call: TRBV19; cdr3_aa: CASSQYQETQYF; cdr3_nt: TGTGCCAGTAGCCAATACCAAGAGACCCAGTACTTC
d_call: NA; j_call: TRBJ1-4; clone_size: NA; v_call: TRBV6-2/TRBV6-3; cdr3_aa: CASRPPEPTNEKLFF; cdr3_nt: TGTGCCAGCAGGCCTCCCGAACCAACTAATGAAAAACTGTTTTTT
d_call: NA; j_call: TRBJ1-1; clone_size: many; v_call: TRBV7-6; cdr3_aa: CASSLGGVTEAFF; cdr3_nt: TGTGCCAGCAGCTTAGGAGGGGTCACTGAAGCTTTCTTT
d_call: NA; j_call: TRBJ2-2; clone_size: medium-sized; v_call: TRBV7-9; cdr3_aa: CASTTTQKGVPGELFF; cdr3_nt: TGTGCCAGCACCACCACCCAAAAGGGCGTTCCCGGGGAGCTGTTTTTT
d_call: NA; j_call: TRBJ2-7; clone_size: many; v_call: TRBV20-1; cdr3_aa: CSAHRQLQQYF; cdr3_nt: TGCAGTGCTCACCGACAGTTGCAGCAGTACTTC
d_call: TRBD2; j_call: TRBJ2-1; clone_size: NA; v_call: TRBV10-3; cdr3_aa: CAIRQTSGGNNEQFF; cdr3_nt: TGTGCCATCCGTCAGACTAGCGGGGGCAACAATGAGCAGTTCTTC
d_call: TRBD1; j_call: TRBJ2-1; clone_size: medium-sized; v_call: TRBV12-5; cdr3_aa: CASAPGQAYNEQFF; cdr3_nt: TGTGCTAGTGCTCCGGGACAGGCTTACAATGAGCAGTTCTTC
d_call: NA; j_call: TRBJ2-3; clone_size: many; v_call: TRBV14; cdr3_aa: CASSQDEYRQGPDTQYF; cdr3_nt: TGTGCCAGCAGCCAAGATGAGTATCGGCAGGGGCCAGATACGCAGTATTTT
d_call: TRBD2; j_call: TRBJ2-1; clone_size: many; v_call: TRBV19; cdr3_aa: CASSSLRGGGSSYNEQFF; cdr3_nt: TGTGCCAGTAGTTCCCTCCGGGGCGGGGGTTCTTCCTACAATGAGCAGTTCTTC
d_call: NA; j_call: TRBJ2-5; clone_size: many; v_call: TRBV3-1; cdr3_aa: CASSQVAGETQYF; cdr3_nt: TGTGCCAGCAGCCAAGTCGCGGGGGAGACCCAGTACTTC
d_call: TRBD1; j_call: TRBJ1-2; clone_size: many; v_call: TRBV4-1; cdr3_aa: CASSQDHQQGRYGYTF; cdr3_nt: TGCGCCAGCAGCCAAGACCACCAACAGGGGAGATATGGCTACACCTTC
d_call: TRBD1; j_call: TRBJ2-3; clone_size: medium-sized; v_call: TRBV6-2/TRBV6-3; cdr3_aa: CASMGQVTSTDTQYF; cdr3_nt: TGTGCCAGCATGGGACAGGTGACTAGCACAGATACGCAGTATTTT
d_call: TRBD1; j_call: TRBJ1-4; clone_size: many; v_call: TRBV6-5; cdr3_aa: CASSHDRDTEKLFF; cdr3_nt: TGTGCCAGCAGCCACGACAGGGATACTGAAAAACTGTTTTTT
d_call: NA; j_call: TRBJ2-5; clone_size: NA; v_call: TRBV5-6; cdr3_aa: CASSFFLGNSETQYF; cdr3_nt: TGTGCCAGCAGCTTTTTTCTAGGGAATTCAGAGACCCAGTACTTC
d_call: NA; j_call: TRBJ2-3; clone_size: NA; v_call: TRBV6-2/TRBV6-3; cdr3_aa: CASSPCRDTQYF; cdr3_nt: TGTGCCAGCAGTCCCTGTCGAGATACGCAGTATTTT
d_call: NA; j_call: TRBJ1-2; clone_size: many; v_call: TRBV7-2; cdr3_aa: CASSLARRGGYTF; cdr3_nt: TGTGCCAGCAGCTTAGCGCGCAGAGGAGGCTACACCTTC
d_call: NA; j_call: TRBJ2-2; clone_size: many; v_call: TRBV7-9; cdr3_aa: CASSRQVSTGELFF; cdr3_nt: TGTGCCAGCAGCCGACAGGTCAGCACCGGGGAGCTGTTTTTT
d_call: NA; j_call: TRBJ1-2; clone_size: many; v_call: TRBV20-1; cdr3_aa: CSARGAGDYGYTF; cdr3_nt: TGCAGTGCTAGAGGAGCAGGCGACTATGGCTACACCTTC